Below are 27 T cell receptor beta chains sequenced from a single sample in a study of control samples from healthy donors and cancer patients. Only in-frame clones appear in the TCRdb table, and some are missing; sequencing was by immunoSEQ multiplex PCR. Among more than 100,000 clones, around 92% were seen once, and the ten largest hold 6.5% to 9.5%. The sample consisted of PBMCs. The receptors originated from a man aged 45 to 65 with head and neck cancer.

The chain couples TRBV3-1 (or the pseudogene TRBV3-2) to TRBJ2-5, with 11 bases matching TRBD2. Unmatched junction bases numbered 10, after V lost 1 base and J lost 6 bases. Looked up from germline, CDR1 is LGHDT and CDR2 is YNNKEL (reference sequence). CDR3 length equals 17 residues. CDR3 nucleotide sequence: TGTGCCAGCAGCCAAGGCGGGATAGCGGGAGGGCGTCAGACCCAGTACTTC. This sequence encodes CASSQGGIAGGRQTQYF.

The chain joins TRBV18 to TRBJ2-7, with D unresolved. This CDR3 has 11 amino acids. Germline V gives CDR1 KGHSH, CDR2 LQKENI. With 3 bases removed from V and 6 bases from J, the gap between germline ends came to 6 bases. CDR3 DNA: TGTGCCAGCTCACCGGGTGGCGAGCAGTACTTC. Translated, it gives CASSPGGEQYF.

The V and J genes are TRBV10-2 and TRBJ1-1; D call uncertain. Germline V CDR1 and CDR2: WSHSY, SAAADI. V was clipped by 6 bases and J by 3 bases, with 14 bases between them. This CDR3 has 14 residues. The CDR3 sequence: CASSRRPRYTEAFF. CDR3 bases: TGCGCCAGCAGCAGACGGCCTAGGTACACTGAAGCTTTCTTT.

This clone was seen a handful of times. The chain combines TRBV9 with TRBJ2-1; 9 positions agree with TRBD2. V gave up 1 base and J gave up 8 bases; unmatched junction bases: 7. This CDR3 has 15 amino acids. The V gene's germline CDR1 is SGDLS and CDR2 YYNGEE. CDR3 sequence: CASSVMGGGADEQFF. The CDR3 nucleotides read TGTGCCAGCAGCGTAATGGGCGGGGGGGCCGATGAGCAGTTCTTC. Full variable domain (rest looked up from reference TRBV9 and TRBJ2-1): DSGVTQTPKHLITATGQRVTLRCSPRSGDLSVYWYQQSLDQGLQFLIQYYNGEERAKGNILERFSAQQFPDLHSELNLSSLELGDSALYFCASSVMGGGADEQFFGPGTRLTVL.

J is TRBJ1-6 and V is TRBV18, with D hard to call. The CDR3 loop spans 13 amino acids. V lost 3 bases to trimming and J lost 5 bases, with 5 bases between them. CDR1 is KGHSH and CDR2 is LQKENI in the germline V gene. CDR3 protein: CASSPADNSPLHF. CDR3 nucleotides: TGTGCCAGCTCACCTGCTGATAATTCACCCCTCCACTTT.

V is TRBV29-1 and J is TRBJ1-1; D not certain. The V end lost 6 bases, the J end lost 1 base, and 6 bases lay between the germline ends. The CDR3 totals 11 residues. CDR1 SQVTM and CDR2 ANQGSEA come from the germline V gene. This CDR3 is CSVYSNTEAFF. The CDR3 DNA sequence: TGCAGCGTGTACTCGAACACTGAAGCTTTCTTT.

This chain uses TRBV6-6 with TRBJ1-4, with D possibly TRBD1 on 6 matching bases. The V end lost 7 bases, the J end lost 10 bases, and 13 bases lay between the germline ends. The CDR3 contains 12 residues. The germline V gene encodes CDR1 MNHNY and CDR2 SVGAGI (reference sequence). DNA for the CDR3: TGTGCCAGCAATAACAGAGGGGGAAAACTGTTTTTT. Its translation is CASNNRGGKLFF.

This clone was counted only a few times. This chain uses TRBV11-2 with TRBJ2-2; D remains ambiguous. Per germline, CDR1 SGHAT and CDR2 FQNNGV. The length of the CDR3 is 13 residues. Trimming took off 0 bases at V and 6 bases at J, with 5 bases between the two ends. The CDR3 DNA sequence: TGTGCCAGCAGCTTAGATCCCGCCGGGGAGCTGTTTTTT. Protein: CASSLDPAGELFF. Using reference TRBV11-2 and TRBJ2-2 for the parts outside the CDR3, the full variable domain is EAGVAQSPRYKIIEKRQSVAFWCNPISGHATLYWYQQILGQGPKLLIQFQNNGVVDDSQLPKDRFSAERLKGVDSTLKIQPAKLEDSAVYLCASSLDPAGELFFGEGSRLTVL.

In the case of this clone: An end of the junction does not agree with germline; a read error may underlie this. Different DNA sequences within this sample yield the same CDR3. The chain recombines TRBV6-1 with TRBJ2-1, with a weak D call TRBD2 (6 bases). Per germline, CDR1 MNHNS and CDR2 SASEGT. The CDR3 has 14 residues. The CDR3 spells CASSESGGVNEQFF. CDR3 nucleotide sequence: TGTGCCAGTAGTGAATCAGGAGGGGTCAATGAGCAGTTCTTC.

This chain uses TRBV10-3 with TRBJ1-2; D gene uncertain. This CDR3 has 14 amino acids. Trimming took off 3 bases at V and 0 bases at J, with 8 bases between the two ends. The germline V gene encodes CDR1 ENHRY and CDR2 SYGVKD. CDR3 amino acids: CAISDGRSNYGYTF. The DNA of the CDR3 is TGTGCCATCAGTGACGGGCGGTCTAACTATGGCTACACCTTC.

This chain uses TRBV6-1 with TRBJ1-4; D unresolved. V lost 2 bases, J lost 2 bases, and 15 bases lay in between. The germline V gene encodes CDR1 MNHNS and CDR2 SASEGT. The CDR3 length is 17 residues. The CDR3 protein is CASSETETGSTNEKLFF. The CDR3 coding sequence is TGTGCCAGCAGTGAAACAGAAACCGGGTCCACTAATGAAAAACTGTTTTTT.

The CDR3, as DNA: TGTGCCAGCGGGACAGCAAAAGATGAGCAGTTCTTC. Translated: CASGTAKDEQFF. This chain uses TRBV7-3 with TRBJ2-1; TRBD1 matches 7 bases. The CDR3 has 12 amino acids. Germline V gene lookup returns CDR1 SGHTA and CDR2 FQGTGA. J lost 8 bases, V lost 8 bases, and 6 bases had no gene match. Based on the CDR3 plus reference TRBV7-3 and TRBJ2-1, the full variable domain is GAGVSQTPSNKVTEKGKYVELRCDPISGHTALYWYRQSLGQGPEFLIYFQGTGAADDSGLPNDRFFAVRPEGSVSTLKIQRTERGDSAVYLCASGTAKDEQFFGPGTRLTVL.

CDR3 DNA: TGTGCCAGCAGCCCAACTAGCGTTGAGCAGTACTTC. Translated, it gives CASSPTSVEQYF. The gene calls are TRBV27 and TRBJ2-7; TRBD2 matches 7 bases. The CDR3 contains 12 residues. CDR1 is MNHEY and CDR2 is SMNVEV in the germline V gene (reference sequence). After removal of 6 bases from V and 7 bases from J, the junction contained 6 bases not matched to a gene.

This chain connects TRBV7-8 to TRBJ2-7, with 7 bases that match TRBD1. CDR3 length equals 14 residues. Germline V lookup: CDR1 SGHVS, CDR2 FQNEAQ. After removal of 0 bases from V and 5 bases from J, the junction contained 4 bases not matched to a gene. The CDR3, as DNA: TGTGCCAGCAGCTTAGCCTTACAGGGGAACGAGCAGTACTTC. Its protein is CASSLALQGNEQYF.

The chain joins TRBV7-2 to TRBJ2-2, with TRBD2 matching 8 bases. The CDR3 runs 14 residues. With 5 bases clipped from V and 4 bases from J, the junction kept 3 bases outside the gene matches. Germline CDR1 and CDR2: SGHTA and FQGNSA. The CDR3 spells CASSPGGSTGELFF. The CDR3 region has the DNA TGTGCCAGCAGCCCGGGAGGGTCCACCGGGGAGCTGTTTTTT.

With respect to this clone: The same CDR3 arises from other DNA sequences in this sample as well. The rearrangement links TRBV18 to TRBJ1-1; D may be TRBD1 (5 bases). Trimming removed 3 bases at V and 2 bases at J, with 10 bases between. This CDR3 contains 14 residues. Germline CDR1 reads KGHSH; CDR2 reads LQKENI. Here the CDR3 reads CASSPERGNTEAFF. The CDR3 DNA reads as TGTGCCAGCTCACCGGAGCGGGGCAACACTGAAGCTTTCTTT.

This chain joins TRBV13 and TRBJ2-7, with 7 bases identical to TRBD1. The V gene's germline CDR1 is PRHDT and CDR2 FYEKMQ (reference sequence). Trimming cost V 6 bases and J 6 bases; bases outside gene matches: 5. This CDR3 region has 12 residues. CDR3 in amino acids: CASRAQGFEQYF. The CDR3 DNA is TGTGCCAGCAGAGCACAGGGGTTCGAGCAGTACTTC.

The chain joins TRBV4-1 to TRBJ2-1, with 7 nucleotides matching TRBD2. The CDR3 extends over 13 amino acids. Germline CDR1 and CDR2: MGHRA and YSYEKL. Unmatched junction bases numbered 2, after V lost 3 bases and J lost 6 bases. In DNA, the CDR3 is TGCGCCAGCAGCCACGGGACTACCAATGAGCAGTTCTTC. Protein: CASSHGTTNEQFF.

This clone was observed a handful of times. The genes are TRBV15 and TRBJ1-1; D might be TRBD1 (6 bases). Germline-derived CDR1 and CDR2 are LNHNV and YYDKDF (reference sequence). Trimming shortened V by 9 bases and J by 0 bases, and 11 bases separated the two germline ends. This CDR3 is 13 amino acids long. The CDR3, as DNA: TGTGCCACGAAAACAGGGCTGAACACTGAAGCTTTCTTT. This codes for CATKTGLNTEAFF.

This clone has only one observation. CDR3 protein: CASRSQIGGSEKLFF. The CDR3 DNA reads TGTGCCAGTAGATCCCAGATCGGGGGGAGTGAAAAACTGTTTTTT. V usage is TRBV19 and J usage is TRBJ1-4, with D possibly TRBD1 on 5 matching bases. The CDR3 length is 15 residues. Germline V gives CDR1 LNHDA, CDR2 SQIVND (reference sequence). V lost 6 bases and J 7 bases, leaving 18 bases between the germline ends.

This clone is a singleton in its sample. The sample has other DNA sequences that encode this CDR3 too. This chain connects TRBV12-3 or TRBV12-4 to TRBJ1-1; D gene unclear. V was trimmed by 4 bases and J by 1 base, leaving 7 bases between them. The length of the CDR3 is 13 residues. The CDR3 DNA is TGTGCCAGCAGTTCCGGACCGAACACTGAAGCTTTCTTT. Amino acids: CASSSGPNTEAFF.

Here the CDR3 DNA reads TGTGCCAGTACCGGGGACAGCAATCAGCCCCAGCATTTT. Translating gives CASTGDSNQPQHF. The rearrangement joins TRBV19 to TRBJ1-5; a weak D match, TRBD1 (5 bases). Germline CDR1 and CDR2: LNHDA and SQIVND (reference sequence). V shed 7 bases and J shed 1 base, with 8 bases lying between them. This CDR3 has 13 residues.

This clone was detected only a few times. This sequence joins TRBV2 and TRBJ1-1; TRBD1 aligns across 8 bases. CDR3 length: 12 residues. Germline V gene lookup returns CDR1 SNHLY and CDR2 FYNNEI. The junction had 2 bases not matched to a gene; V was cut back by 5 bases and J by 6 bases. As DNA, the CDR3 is TGTGCCAGCAGTCCGACAGGGGCTGAAGCTTTCTTT. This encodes CASSPTGAEAFF. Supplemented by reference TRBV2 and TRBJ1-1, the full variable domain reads EPEVTQTPSHQVTQMGQEVILRCVPISNHLYFYWYRQILGQKVEFLVSFYNNEISEKSEIFDDQFSVERPDGSNFTLKIRSTKLEDSAMYFCASSPTGAEAFFGQGTRLTVV.

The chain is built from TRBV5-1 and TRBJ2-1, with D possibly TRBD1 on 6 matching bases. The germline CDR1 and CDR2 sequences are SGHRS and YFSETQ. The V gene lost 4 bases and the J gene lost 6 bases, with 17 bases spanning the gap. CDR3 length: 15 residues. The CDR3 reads CASSSTGNPRNEQFF. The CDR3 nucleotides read TGCGCCAGCAGCAGTACAGGGAACCCACGCAATGAGCAGTTCTTC.

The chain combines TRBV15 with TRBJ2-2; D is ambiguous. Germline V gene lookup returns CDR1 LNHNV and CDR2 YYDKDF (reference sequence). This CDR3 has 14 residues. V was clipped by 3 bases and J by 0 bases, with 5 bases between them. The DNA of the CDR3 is TGTGCCACCAGCAGGGAACCGAACACCGGGGAGCTGTTTTTT. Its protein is CATSREPNTGELFF.

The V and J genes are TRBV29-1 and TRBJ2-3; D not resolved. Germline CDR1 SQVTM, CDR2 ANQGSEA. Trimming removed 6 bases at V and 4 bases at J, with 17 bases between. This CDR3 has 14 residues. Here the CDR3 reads CSVIETRRPDTQYF. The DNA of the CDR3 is TGCAGCGTAATAGAAACACGGCGACCAGATACGCAGTATTTT.

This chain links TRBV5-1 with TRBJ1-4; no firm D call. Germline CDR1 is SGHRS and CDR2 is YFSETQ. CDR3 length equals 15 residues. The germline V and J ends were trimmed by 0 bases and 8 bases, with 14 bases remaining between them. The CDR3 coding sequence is TGCGCCAGCAGCTTGGACCCGGGCAGTCGCGAAAAACTGTTTTTT. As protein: CASSLDPGSREKLFF.